This T cell receptor beta chain came from a study of cytomegalovirus exposure and HLA in healthy donors (dated by TCRdb to about 2017). Study-wide context: According to an earlier analysis of around 600 of the donors, about 180 million T cells yielded 90 million to 130 million unique TCR beta sequences and around 280 Gb of sequence data. An early release that covered several hundred HLA-typed donors contained approximately 300 gigabases of sequencing data and roughly 84 million unique TCR sequences. Of the approximately 400 genotyped donors, roughly 85% fell in the genetic ancestry cluster associated with self-reported Caucasian donors. The study was designed to test whether signatures of past pathogen exposure could be identified by cataloging public T cell receptors. Using immunosequencing, the study profiled T cell repertoires from roughly 650 subjects and related those repertoires to cytomegalovirus serostatus. A separate validation cohort of roughly 130 different subjects was used in addition to the 666-subject first cohort. To predict cytomegalovirus infection status, the study brought together high-throughput TCR immunosequencing, statistical association of individual TCRs with disease status, and machine learning. In a later analysis, previously published TCR beta repertoires from 550 to 700 donors were re-analyzed and high-resolution HLA genotyping was added so that TCR occurrence patterns could be studied. In the later analysis, no new phenotypic data were used to find candidate immune exposures; instead, reliance was placed on TCR beta sequences and their occurrence across donors. In an earlier analysis of 587 of the donors, high-throughput TCR beta sequencing was used to judge whether each TCR beta V gene segment behaved as functional or pseudogenic. Donor age, sex, ethnicity and CMV serostatus were compiled together with the repertoire data. A later genetic analysis used genome-wide SNP genotypes for about three fifths of the 666 donors, treating that subset as a discovery cohort. Every discovery cohort repertoire had been produced on one sequencing platform. Class I and class II HLA loci were covered by the typing at four-digit resolution. Typing coverage differed by locus: A, B, C, DRB1 and DQB1 were typed in roughly 620-630 donors, DQA1 in around 500, DPA1 in around 600, and DPB1 in approximately 450. Because of strong linkage in the cohort, roughly five DR-DQ haplotypes were treated as single units for association and clustering. Among approximately 370 genotyped donors of the cohort, an average of about 220,000 unique TCR beta nucleotide sequences was sequenced per donor, of which roughly 17% were non-productive.

What the study reported, not specific to this receptor: Compared with the roughly 600-donor mean, donors in an Asian-associated ancestry cluster had fewer N-insertions in productive TCRs, according to a later genetic analysis. The cohort was sequenced for TCR beta chains only, and without alpha or paired-chain data the features that could be detected were limited. While some public TCRs were present in many individuals, most TCR sequences turned up only very rarely across donors. A few of the identified cytomegalovirus-associated TCR beta chains were confirmed in vitro to be specific for cytomegalovirus antigens. Broadly in line with IMGT annotations, most TCR beta V segments showed up in productive rearrangements about 87% or about 30% of the time in an earlier analysis of several hundred of the donors. In a later analysis, the rate of TCR association differed among HLA loci, with DRB1 alleles having the most associated TCRs and HLA-C alleles having the fewest. Linkage disequilibrium might explain the correlated functional status among segregating V segments, but an unknown experimental factor could not be ruled out. Because the 87-base-pair reads could not distinguish some IMGT-functional V segments, including TRBV6-2 and TRBV6-3, those segments were excluded. A later analysis associated some 17,000 TCR beta sequences with specific HLA alleles at a false discovery rate of 0.05. Because HLA typing was missing for some donors at each locus, association tests included only the typed subset. Immune exposure information for the cohort was limited to CMV serostatus. A later analysis found that most CMV-associated TCR beta chains appeared HLA-restricted, with HLA associations seemingly driven largely by CMV exposure. A further reported finding was that TCR beta sequences accurately predicted the HLA-A and HLA-B alleles for most subjects in the first cohort. In a later analysis, several top co-occurrence clusters were reported to appear linked to parvovirus B19, influenza, CMV and Epstein-Barr virus. Strong co-occurrence of HLA alleles, especially DR and DQ, made assigning TCR associations to individual alleles difficult. An association between a missense DCLRE1C variant and V-gene and J-gene trimming of TCR beta chains was found in a later genetic analysis and replicated in an independent cohort. A later analysis found that HLA-associated TCR beta chains were more clonally expanded and had lower generation probabilities than equally common non-associated chains. The presence/absence analyses assumed that sequencing depth was roughly uniform across donors, and that assumption may not be true. Because counts were too low, roughly 16 rarely observed V segments, including chromosome 9 orphons, were excluded from the earlier analysis of some 590 of the donors. According to the authors, the approach could potentially be generalized to other disease states and immunological phenotypes. The classifier was reported to diagnose cytomegalovirus status with high specificity and sensitivity in both the original cohort and the validation cohort. A cluster of highly shared sequence variants was judged likely to be a technical artifact of the sequencing pipeline. In the study, some 180 TCR beta chains were listed as associated with cytomegalovirus.

The cohort comprised 670 or so healthy bone marrow donors. At the time of sampling, every cohort member was nominally healthy, though immune exposures that went unrecorded were likely present. The donor was CMV seropositive and was included in the group of some 290 seropositive cohort members. Each donor provided a peripheral blood sample, and peripheral blood mononuclear cells were used for TCR beta sequencing. Genomic DNA extraction from the blood cell samples was performed with the Qiagen DNeasy Blood Extraction Kit. Library preparation used the immunoSEQ multiplex PCR assay. The multiplex PCR relied on a mix of 60 forward primers for TCR Vbeta segments and 13 reverse primers for TCR Jbeta segments. A multiplex PCR assay on genomic DNA amplified the CDR3 region of rearranged TCR beta genes. On the Illumina HiSeq System, the amplified TCR beta libraries were sequenced as 87-base-pair reads. The study's own analysis went as follows. A later analysis counted around 72 million unique TCR beta chains across the 666 repertoires, and 10 million to 12 million of these chains were shared by at least two donors. Raw reads were error-corrected and collapsed into unique sequences by a nearest-neighbor algorithm in which closely related sequences were merged to remove PCR and sequencing errors. Alignment of CDR3 sequences to IMGT reference sequences was used to assign V, D and J gene segments. For a sequence to be retained, at least a six-nucleotide match to both a V gene segment and a J gene segment was required. Rearrangements were called productive when the CDR3 lacked stop codons and stayed in frame with V and J; all others were non-productive. CDR3 was defined by IMGT convention, running from the second conserved V-encoded cysteine to the conserved J-encoded phenylalanine. The earlier analysis of 500 to 650 of the donors excluded any sequence lacking an unambiguous match to a single V gene segment. In an earlier analysis of 587 of the donors, a V segment was called functional when productive rearrangements were above 56.7%, and segregating when the standard deviation between donors exceeded 5%. To diagnose cytomegalovirus status from the catalog of TCR beta chain sequences, a statistical classification framework was built. In a later analysis, V and J genes were assigned by comparing TCR nucleotide sequences against IMGT/GENE-DB human TR gene sequences. The TCRdist pipeline was used in a later analysis to assign CDR3 sequences and most-parsimonious VDJ recombination scenarios. A later analysis defined each TCR beta chain by its CDR3 amino acid sequence plus V-gene family, and excluded reads lacking a unique V-gene family. As a way to deal with suspected cross-contamination and a sequencing artifact, a later analysis dropped 640 or so nucleotide sequences that were highly shared and had low generation probability. In a later analysis, a clonal expansion index was calculated for each public chain from normalized within-repertoire ranks of inferred template counts. In a later analysis, generation probabilities were computed using a VDJ recombination model fitted to out-of-frame rearrangements, and the results were checked against IGoR. A later analysis scored TCR-TCR, TCR-HLA and TCR-CMV co-occurrence with hypergeometric tests, applying a repertoire-size bias correction to TCR pairs. False discovery rates were estimated in a later analysis by permuting HLA or CMV assignments 20 times. In a later analysis, co-occurring TCRs were grouped using DBSCAN, and TCRdist sequence similarity was added for clustering within HLA-allele-positive subsets. For co-occurrence clustering, repertoires with fewer than 30,000 or more than 120,000 public chains were excluded, along with five repertoires with anomalous nucleotide sharing. TCRdb's version of the immuneACCESS table is confined to in-frame rearrangements and falls short of the full clone set. An unresolved V gene accounts for under half of the shortfall where checked; the remainder is of unknown origin. V and J calls plus clone size are reproduced from that table; the DNA served to infer D and trimming. Across this sample there are 150,000 to 200,000 clones, with 77% seen only once. 7.4% of the sample is taken by the ten largest.

The CDR3, cysteine through phenylalanine, is 17 amino acids long. The sequence is cut down to CDR3 DNA, 51 bases in frame from base 1. Relative to germline, V is 5 bases shorter and J is 4 bases shorter, with 20 bases between their ends. According to the germline V gene (reference sequence), CDR1 reads LNHDA and CDR2 reads SQIVND. This clone was seen only once. Its specific antigen is unknown. Qualities for individual bases were not recorded, and no much larger clone is one base off. The sequence joins TRBV19 to TRBJ2-2, with no confident D gene call. The TCR originated in a male donor in good health and CMV-seropositive. Sequencing was carried out using PBMCs. The nucleotides are TGTGCCAGTAGTCAACATTCCCCGATCACGGGCACCGGGGAGCTGTTTTTT. This codes for CASSQHSPITGTGELFF.